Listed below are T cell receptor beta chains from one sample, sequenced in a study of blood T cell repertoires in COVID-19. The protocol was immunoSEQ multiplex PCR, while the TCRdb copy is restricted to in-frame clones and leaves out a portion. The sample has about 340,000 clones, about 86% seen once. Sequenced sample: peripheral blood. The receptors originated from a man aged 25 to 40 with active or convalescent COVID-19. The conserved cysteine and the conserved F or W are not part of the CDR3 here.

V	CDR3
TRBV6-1	ASSEAAGRNTEAF
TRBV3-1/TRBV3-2	ASSSTSGGGDEQF
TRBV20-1	SARDQGGYT
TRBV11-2	ASSPGLAGIQETQY
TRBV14	ASSLGGVRGEKLF
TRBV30	AWKPARANEKLF
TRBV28	ASIRQYLPNEQF
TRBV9	ASNGVPTDTQY
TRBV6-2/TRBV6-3	ASSSTRGLAGVFGELF
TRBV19	ASRRQGNTGELF
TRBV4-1	ASSQGTARGRAGELF
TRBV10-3	AISETGRETQY
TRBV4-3	ASSQRPQGNGYT
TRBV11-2	ASSSERVGQY
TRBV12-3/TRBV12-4	ASSLGRGYT
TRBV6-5	ASRASGTPNQPQH
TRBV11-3	ASSLAAGTAYEQY
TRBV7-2	ASSLRGSTYNEQF
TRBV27	ASSGWTGGNEKLF
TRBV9	ASSEDRENEQF
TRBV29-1	SVGEGADREKLF
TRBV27	ASSSGLAKYSYNEQF
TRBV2	ASKEDRGSILAEKLF
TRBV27	ASSWSRGDEQF
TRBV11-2	ASSLQLAGADEQY
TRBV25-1	ASSRPGTGGSEQY
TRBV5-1	ASSPSTAGETEAF
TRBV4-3	ASSQEGQGNAGELF
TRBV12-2	ASRWGLNLTSGEVNTQY
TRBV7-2	ASSFPGQAGNTIY
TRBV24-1	ATSDPMTPSYEQY
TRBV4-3	ASSRRQGEKLF
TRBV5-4	ASSLGGLEGALH
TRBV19	ATGTGGVYEQY
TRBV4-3	ASSQEPWGLAGNTIY
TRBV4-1	ASSQELGTARVGTQY
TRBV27	ASRSEAFQETQY
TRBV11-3	ASSLVTGTGTRGNTIY
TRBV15	ATSRDRGTYNEQF
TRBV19	ASSTRGRWGNTEAF
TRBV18	ASSKDTGRETQY
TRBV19	ASSIGSLRSNQPQH
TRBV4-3	ASSQEEGSSYEQY
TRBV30	AWTRGGSGYEQY
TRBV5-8	ASSIRAGGSPLH
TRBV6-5	ASSYGTRVGGYT
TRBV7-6	ASSLVTTGELF
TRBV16	ASSQTERRNTDTQY
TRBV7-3	ASSLRGPDTEAF
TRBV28	ASSLFGQGREFDTEAF
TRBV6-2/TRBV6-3	ATIPGLAGFNEQF
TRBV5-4	ASSLGAGPLSTDTQY
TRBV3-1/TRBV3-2	ASSQTPGQGGLEAF
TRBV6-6	ASTGSGELF
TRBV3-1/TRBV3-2	ASSQDKTGVLWVYNSPLH
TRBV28	ASSLLGTRPGEQY
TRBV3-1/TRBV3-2	ASSQPGPHHSPLH
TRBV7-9	ASSLAGTGANYGYT